This TCR beta chain was documented in a study of control samples from healthy donors and cancer patients. Trimming pared 4 bases from V and 2 bases from J, leaving 9 bases between. The CDR3 length is 14 residues. Germline V gene lookup returns CDR1 SGHRS and CDR2 YFSETQ. Method: immunoSEQ multiplex PCR; TCRdb's copy keeps in-frame clones and lacks some. The sample carries more than 60,000 clones, roughly nine tenths recorded once. The clonotype originates from a woman between 45 and 60 years old with colorectal cancer. Sample: PBMCs. The chain uses TRBV5-1 and TRBJ2-2; D not resolved. The CDR3 DNA sequence: TGCGCCAGCAGCCCGGGCCTCAACACCGGGGAGCTGTTTTTT. Translation gives CASSPGLNTGELFF.